One sample yielded the 25 T cell receptor beta chains listed below, sequenced in a study of blood T cell repertoires in COVID-19. TCRdb's table, derived via immunoSEQ multiplex PCR, lists solely in-frame clones and lacks some. The profile covers about 35,000 clones, with approximately 82% appearing a single time and approximately 15% taken by the ten largest. The sample consisted of peripheral blood. The source of these receptors is an elderly man with active or convalescent COVID-19.

This clone was seen more than once but under ten times. The chain recombines TRBV18 with TRBJ2-7, with D maybe TRBD1 (7 bases). V dropped 0 bases and J dropped 7 bases, with 16 bases sitting between them. Germline V gene lookup returns CDR1 KGHSH and CDR2 LQKENI. The length of the CDR3 is 15 residues. The CDR3 is CASSPPSRGVGEQYF. CDR3 DNA sequence: TGTGCCAGCTCACCACCTTCCAGGGGGGTTGGTGAGCAGTACTTC.

V usage is TRBV7-2 and J usage is TRBJ2-3; D is possibly TRBD2 (5 bases). This CDR3 has 14 residues. From germline, CDR1 is SGHTA and CDR2 FQGNSA. V lost 2 bases to trimming and J lost 2 bases, with 8 bases between them. The CDR3 DNA is TGTGCCAGCAGCTTAACTAGGACCACAGATACGCAGTATTTT. It yields the protein CASSLTRTTDTQYF.

A single count supports this clone. The rearrangement links TRBV5-1 to TRBJ2-1; 10 bases agree with TRBD2. Losses at the gene ends were 3 bases for V and 0 bases for J; bases not matched to a gene: 3. The germline gives CDR1 SGHRS, CDR2 YFSETQ. The CDR3 consists of 16 residues. DNA of the CDR3: TGCGCCAGCAGCTCCGGACTAGCGGACTCCTACAATGAGCAGTTCTTC. It specifies CASSSGLADSYNEQFF.

The gene calls are TRBV30 and TRBJ1-1, with D unclear. Trimming stripped 4 bases from V and 1 base from J, with 16 bases between. CDR1 and CDR2 (germline): GTSNPN, SVGIG (reference sequence). The CDR3 spans 15 residues. CDR3 loop: CAWNPKPGRNTEAFF. The CDR3 DNA is TGTGCCTGGAACCCGAAGCCGGGTAGGAACACTGAAGCTTTCTTT.

This chain links TRBV12-5 with TRBJ2-2; the match to TRBD1 covers 7 bases. Germline assignment: CDR1 LGHNT and CDR2 FRNRAP. V shed 2 bases, J shed 3 bases, and the junction held 3 bases outside the gene matches. There are 15 residues in the CDR3. CDR3 in amino acids: CASGLITGDTGELFF. CDR3 nucleotides: TGTGCTAGTGGTTTGATTACAGGGGACACCGGGGAGCTGTTTTTT.

The CDR3 sequence is CASSPPGLAGLGEQYF. CDR3 nucleotide sequence: TGTGCCAGCTCGCCTCCGGGACTAGCGGGACTTGGCGAGCAGTACTTC. The V gene is TRBV18, the J gene TRBJ2-7, with TRBD2 matching over 13 bases. CDR1 KGHSH and CDR2 LQKENI come from the germline V gene. The length of the CDR3 is 16 residues. With 6 bases clipped from V and 6 bases from J, the junction kept 11 bases outside the gene matches.

This chain joins TRBV5-1 and TRBJ2-2; no clear D gene. This CDR3 has 14 amino acids. Germline V gene lookup returns CDR1 SGHRS and CDR2 YFSETQ. Deletions cut 2 bases from V and 4 bases from J, with 9 bases between. The CDR3 DNA reads as TGCGCCAGCAGCTTCGAACATCCCACCGGGGAGCTGTTTTTT. This translates into CASSFEHPTGELFF.

The chain carries TRBV28 and TRBJ2-1, with D uncertain. V lost 8 bases and J lost 4, with 15 bases in between. The germline V gene encodes CDR1 MDHEN and CDR2 SYDVKM. The CDR3 is made up of 14 amino acids. The CDR3 DNA follows: TGTGCCAGCCAAGATCCCGAACAATACAATGAGCAGTTCTTC. Residues: CASQDPEQYNEQFF.

V gene TRBV29-1 combines with J gene TRBJ2-3; 9 nucleotides line up with TRBD2. Unmatched junction bases numbered 4, after V lost 1 base and J lost 5 bases. Germline lookup yields CDR1 SQVTM and CDR2 ANQGSEA. This CDR3 spans 14 amino acids. This chain's CDR3 is CSVEGGRAVDTQYF. The CDR3 DNA reads TGCAGCGTTGAAGGCGGGAGGGCCGTAGATACGCAGTATTTT.

This rearrangement joins TRBV3-1 (or the pseudogene TRBV3-2) to TRBJ2-3; 7 bases agree with TRBD2. Germline lookup yields CDR1 LGHDT and CDR2 YNNKEL (reference sequence). Trimming cost V 0 bases and J 5 bases; bases outside gene matches: 14. The CDR3 contains 18 residues. CDR3 bases: TGTGCCAGCAGCCAAGATACGGCTAGCGGACCCCTGGGAGATACGCAGTATTTT. Encoded protein: CASSQDTASGPLGDTQYF.

This chain uses TRBV7-2 with TRBJ1-2, with TRBD1 matching 8 bases. V dropped 5 bases and J dropped 8; count of bases not matched to a gene: 7. This CDR3 has 13 residues. CDR1 SGHTA and CDR2 FQGNSA come from the germline V gene. Written as DNA, the CDR3 is TGTGCCAGCAGCAGTCGACAGGGGTACGGCTACACCTTC. It specifies CASSSRQGYGYTF.

The rearrangement uses TRBV19 and TRBJ1-1, with D uncertain. The CDR3 sequence is 15 residues long. Trimming took 0 bases from V and 11 from J, leaving 19 bases between them. Germline values: CDR1 LNHDA, CDR2 SQIVND (reference sequence). The CDR3 spells CASSIDRSFEKAAFF. CDR3 DNA sequence: TGTGCCAGTAGTATAGATCGGTCATTCGAAAAAGCGGCTTTCTTT. Variable domain in full (rest from reference TRBV19 and TRBJ1-1): DGGITQSPKYLFRKEGQNVTLSCEQNLNHDAMYWYRQDPGQGLRLIYYSQIVNDFQKGDIAEGYSVSREKKESFPLTVTSAQKNPTAFYLCASSIDRSFEKAAFFGQGTRLTVV.

The genes are TRBV9 and TRBJ1-6; D possibly corresponds to TRBD1 (6 bases). Germline-derived CDR1 and CDR2 are SGDLS and YYNGEE. The CDR3 sequence is 15 residues long. The V gene lost 2 bases and the J gene lost 3 bases, with 9 bases spanning the gap. Written as DNA, the CDR3 is TGTGCCAGCAGCGTCTCAGGGGACTATAATTCACCCCTCCACTTT. Translation gives CASSVSGDYNSPLHF.

This clone was seen only a few times. The rearrangement uses TRBV5-1 and TRBJ2-7, with TRBD2 matching over 9 bases. Germline CDR1 SGHRS, CDR2 YFSETQ. The CDR3 is 14 residues long. The junction had 0 bases not matched to a gene; V was cut back by 2 bases and J by 0 bases. CDR3 in amino acids: CASSFSGSSYEQYF. DNA for the CDR3: TGCGCCAGCAGCTTTAGCGGGAGCTCCTACGAGCAGTACTTC.

The rearrangement uses TRBV5-8 and TRBJ1-5; a possible D gene is TRBD1 (5 bases). The germline gives CDR1 SGHTS, CDR2 YDEGEE. V lost 0 bases to trimming and J lost 0 bases, with 13 bases between them. The CDR3 covers 17 residues. CDR3 loop: CASSLASDSYSNQPQHF. DNA for the CDR3: TGTGCCAGCAGCTTGGCCTCAGACAGCTATAGCAATCAGCCCCAGCATTTT.

CDR3 amino acids: CASSETTGTSGQETQYF. CDR3 DNA sequence: TGCGCCAGCAGTGAAACCACCGGGACTAGCGGACAAGAGACCCAGTACTTC. This sequence joins TRBV10-1 and TRBJ2-5; 11 bases are a match to TRBD2. CDR3 length: 17 amino acids. V was pared by 3 bases and J by 2 bases, with 8 bases of the junction left unmatched. Per the germline V gene, CDR1 is WNHNN and CDR2 is SYGVQD (reference sequence).

V usage is TRBV24-1 and J usage is TRBJ1-2; maybe TRBD1 (5 bases). The CDR3 spans 14 residues. Deletions cut 4 bases from V and 3 bases from J, with 11 bases between. Germline V gene data show CDR1 as KGHDR and CDR2 as SFDVKD. The CDR3 here is CATSESGTDYGYTF. The DNA of the CDR3 is TGTGCCACCAGTGAATCCGGGACTGACTATGGCTACACCTTC.

This sequence joins TRBV19 and TRBJ1-3, with D unclear. The CDR3 sequence is 14 residues long. Per germline, CDR1 LNHDA and CDR2 SQIVND (reference sequence). V was pared by 6 bases and J by 2 bases, with 11 bases between. The chain's CDR3 is CASSVEGTGNTIYF. The CDR3, as DNA: TGTGCCAGTAGCGTGGAGGGTACTGGAAACACCATATATTTT.

This clone occurred once. V usage is TRBV7-9 and J usage is TRBJ1-2; D ambiguous. The V gene's germline CDR1 is SEHNR and CDR2 FQNEAQ (reference sequence). The CDR3 totals 12 residues. V lost 1 base, J lost 6 bases, and 6 bases lay in between. CDR3 DNA sequence: TGTGCCAGCAGCTTAGGAGGGCATGGCTACACCTTC. Amino acid sequence: CASSLGGHGYTF.

The chain recombines TRBV28 with TRBJ1-1, with 9 bases matching TRBD1. V was pared by 5 bases and J by 5 bases, with 9 bases of the junction left unmatched. CDR3 size: 15 residues. Germline V CDR1 and CDR2: MDHEN, SYDVKM. The CDR3 region is CASSPRTGTGTEAFF. Here the CDR3 DNA reads TGTGCCAGCAGTCCGCGTACCGGGACAGGGACTGAAGCTTTCTTT.

This clone was seen a handful of times. The rearrangement joins TRBV15 to TRBJ2-7; D possibly corresponds to TRBD1 (6 bases). V was shortened by 0 bases and J by 4 bases, with 16 bases between the two germline ends. Germline CDR1 reads LNHNV; CDR2 reads YYDKDF (reference sequence). This CDR3 has 16 residues. This CDR3 reads CATSREGAGSSYEQYF. For the CDR3, the DNA is TGTGCCACCAGCAGAGAGGGGGCAGGGTCTTCTTACGAGCAGTACTTC.

This clone has a single count. The V and J genes are TRBV10-3 and TRBJ2-3, with 8 bases matching TRBD2. The CDR3 extends over 14 amino acids. CDR1 is ENHRY, CDR2 SYGVKD, per germline. V lost 8 bases to trimming and J lost 2 bases; unmatched junction nucleotides: 6. CDR3 sequence reads: CAIGGRTHTDTQYF. The CDR3 DNA reads as TGTGCCATCGGCGGGAGGACACACACAGATACGCAGTATTTT.

This chain joins TRBV28 and TRBJ1-1, with D perhaps TRBD1 (5 bases). The CDR3 runs to 16 residues. Trimming left V 1 base short and J 5 bases short, with 17 bases between. Germline V CDR1 and CDR2: MDHEN, SYDVKM. The CDR3 region has the DNA TGTGCCAGCAGTTTATCTTTCTCAGGGTCTTGGACTGAAGCTTTCTTT. Translation gives CASSLSFSGSWTEAFF. The variable domain in full, completed from reference TRBV28 and TRBJ1-1, reads DVKVTQSSRYLVKRTGEKVFLECVQDMDHENMFWYRQDPGLGLRLIYFSYDVKMKEKGDIPEGYSVSREKKERFSLILESASTNQTSMYLCASSLSFSGSWTEAFFGQGTRLTVV.

The rearrangement uses TRBV10-3 and TRBJ2-7, with 9 bases aligning to TRBD2. V trimming: 2 bases; J trimming: 6 bases; junction bases outside the gene matches: 11. The CDR3 has 16 residues. Germline V CDR1 and CDR2: ENHRY, SYGVKD. In DNA, the CDR3 is TGTGCCATCAGTGAGAAGATTAGCGGGGGATATCGCGAGCAGTACTTC. Encoded protein: CAISEKISGGYREQYF.

The genes are TRBV7-8 and TRBJ2-1; 7 bases line up with TRBD1. CDR3 size: 15 residues. V shed 1 base, J shed 12 bases, and the junction held 12 bases outside the gene matches. Germline-derived CDR1 and CDR2 are SGHVS and FQNEAQ. The CDR3 DNA sequence: TGTGCCAGCAGCTTAGGAACAGGGGCTCATTGGCGGCAGTTCTTC. Residues: CASSLGTGAHWRQFF.